Detailed here is one T cell receptor beta chain. Reverse transcription used about 0.45 to 1 ug RNA and random hexamers. By means of immunoSEQ multiplex PCR, TCR beta CDR3 spanning 54 Vbeta and 13 Jbeta underwent amplification. A single record per CDR3 protein comes from TCRdb applying MiXCR to the immunoSEQ multiplex PCR reads. The repertoire has 130,000 to 150,000 distinct CDR3 sequences, approximately 95% of them found once; the top ten carry roughly 0.27%. This sample was taken from a study of CD8 T cells in Susac syndrome. V lost 1 base and J lost 1, with 8 bases in between. The CDR3 contains 13 residues. Germline CDR1 is SQVTM and CDR2 is ANQGSEA.

This TCR was sampled from a human donor in good health. This chain uses TRBV29-1 with TRBJ2-7; D is undetermined. Sequencing input: CD8+ T cells from PBMCs. The CDR3 region has the DNA TGCAGCGTTGAAGGGCCTGAATCCTACGAGCAGTACTTC. As protein: CSVEGPESYEQYF.